One sample yielded the 29 T cell receptor beta chains listed below, sequenced in a study of T cell changes during pregnancy in multiple sclerosis. The method was immunoSEQ multiplex PCR; TCRdb's version includes in-frame clones alone and lacks a portion of them. Here the sample spans 84,000 or so clones, about 94% being singletons. Sequences were derived from peripheral blood, sampled in the third trimester of pregnancy. These receptors were obtained from a female donor with multiple sclerosis, enrolled in a pregnancy study.

This clone is a singleton in its sample. The genes are TRBV6-1 and TRBJ1-2, with TRBD1 matching over 9 bases. J lost 4 bases, V lost 1 base, and 10 bases had no gene match. The CDR3 extends over 17 amino acids. Per germline, CDR1 MNHNS and CDR2 SASEGT. DNA of the CDR3: TGTGCCAGCAGTGAAGGGGGGACAGGGAACCCCTCCTATGGCTACACCTTC. It is translated as CASSEGGTGNPSYGYTF.

V and J are TRBV9 and TRBJ2-7; D is uncertain. This CDR3 contains 14 residues. Germline CDR1 is SGDLS and CDR2 is YYNGEE. The germline V and J ends were trimmed by 0 bases and 0 bases, with 7 bases remaining between them. CDR3 sequence: CASSVGASSYEQYF. In DNA, the CDR3 is TGTGCCAGCAGCGTAGGGGCCAGCTCCTACGAGCAGTACTTC.

The J gene is TRBJ2-7, the V gene TRBV2; 9 nucleotides match TRBD1. The V and J ends lost 7 bases and 2 bases, in that order; junction bases with no gene match: 3. Germline CDR1 and CDR2: SNHLY and FYNNEI. The CDR3 loop spans 13 amino acids. CDR3 DNA sequence: TGTGCCAGCACCCGACAGGGGGCCTACGAGCAGTACTTC. Protein product: CASTRQGAYEQYF.

V usage is TRBV7-9 and J usage is TRBJ1-2; TRBD1 is a possible D gene (5 bases). Germline loops: CDR1 SEHNR, CDR2 FQNEAQ (reference sequence). The CDR3 spans 13 residues. Deletions cut 2 bases from V and 7 bases from J, with 11 bases between. CDR3 sequence (DNA): TGTGCCAGCAGCTTACAAACGACAGTTGGCTACACCTTC. This gives the protein CASSLQTTVGYTF.

The V call is TRBV19, the J call TRBJ2-2; the D gene is possibly TRBD1 (6 bases). The germline V and J ends were trimmed by 4 bases and 3 bases, with 12 bases remaining between them. Germline CDR1 is LNHDA and CDR2 is SQIVND (reference sequence). The CDR3 is made up of 15 amino acids. In nucleotides, the CDR3 is TGTGCCAGTAGTACTCAGGGGTTGGACACCGGGGAGCTGTTTTTT. Translation: CASSTQGLDTGELFF.

The rearrangement joins TRBV10-3 to TRBJ2-6; the match to TRBD1 covers 9 bases. Germline V gene lookup returns CDR1 ENHRY and CDR2 SYGVKD. After removal of 5 bases from V and 4 bases from J, the junction contained 6 bases not matched to a gene. The CDR3 has 16 amino acids. The CDR3 DNA is TGTGCCATCAGTTCCGGGACAGGGTCCGGGGCCAACGTCCTGACTTTC. Its protein product is CAISSGTGSGANVLTF.

This clone was observed once. The chain has TRBV27 and TRBJ2-7; 11 bases map to TRBD2. Per the germline V gene, CDR1 is MNHEY and CDR2 is SMNVEV (reference sequence). V trimming: 5 bases; J trimming: 3 bases; junction bases outside the gene matches: 9. CDR3 length equals 16 residues. The CDR3 reads CASSVLTSGTNYEQYF. The CDR3 DNA follows: TGTGCCAGCAGTGTACTGACTAGCGGGACGAACTACGAGCAGTACTTC.

The chain joins TRBV5-1 to TRBJ2-3; 9 bases agree with TRBD1. This CDR3 comprises 15 residues. J lost 6 bases, V lost 1 base, and 6 bases had no gene match. Germline CDR1 and CDR2: SGHRS and YFSETQ. The CDR3 DNA is TGCGCCAGCAGCTTGATGGACAGGGGCAGGGATACGCAGTATTTT. It translates to CASSLMDRGRDTQYF.

This clone has a handful of counts. The chain carries TRBV30 and TRBJ1-4; 7 bases map to TRBD1. Looked up from germline, CDR1 is GTSNPN and CDR2 is SVGIG (reference sequence). Trimming at V came to 8 bases and at J to 3 bases, leaving 3 bases not matched to a gene. The CDR3 has 12 residues. Written as DNA, the CDR3 is TGTGCCGCTGGGACAGCTAATGAAAAACTGTTTTTT. Translated, it gives CAAGTANEKLFF.

The chain links TRBV7-2 to TRBJ2-3, with 10 bases matching TRBD2. Trimming took 5 bases from V and 2 from J; bases not matched to a gene: 7. The CDR3 has 16 amino acids. Germline V gene lookup returns CDR1 SGHTA and CDR2 FQGNSA. DNA of the CDR3: TGTGCCAGCAGCAGCTCACTAGCGGGGAACACAGATACGCAGTATTTT. Encoded protein: CASSSSLAGNTDTQYF. Full variable domain (rest looked up from reference TRBV7-2 and TRBJ2-3): GAGVSQSPSNKVTEKGKDVELRCDPISGHTALYWYRQSLGQGLEFLIYFQGNSAPDKSGLPSDRFSAERTGGSVSTLTIQRTQQEDSAVYLCASSSSLAGNTDTQYFGPGTRLTVL.

This clone showed up just a few times. The genes are TRBV5-8 and TRBJ1-5; maybe TRBD1 (6 bases). Deletions cut 4 bases from V and 7 bases from J, with 15 bases between. The CDR3 consists of 14 residues. Looked up from germline, CDR1 is SGHTS and CDR2 is YDEGEE. The CDR3 reads CASSGGQIGQPQHF. CDR3 DNA sequence: TGTGCCAGCAGCGGAGGACAGATCGGGCAGCCCCAGCATTTT. Complete variable domain (other parts from reference TRBV5-8 and TRBJ1-5): EAGVTQSPTHLIKTRGQQATLRCSPISGHTSVYWYQQALGLGLQFLLWYDEGEERNRGNFPPRFSGRQFPNYSSELNVNALELEDSALYLCASSGGQIGQPQHFGDGTRLSIL.

The CDR3 nucleotides read TGTGCCAGCAGTGTGGAGGGAGCTATCGAGACCCAGTACTTC. As protein: CASSVEGAIETQYF. The chain is built from TRBV2 and TRBJ2-5; D is perhaps TRBD2 (6 bases). Deletions cut 4 bases from V and 5 bases from J, with 14 bases between. Germline values: CDR1 SNHLY, CDR2 FYNNEI. This CDR3 is 14 amino acids long.

The chain couples TRBV5-4 to TRBJ1-6; TRBD1 matches at 8 bases. The CDR3 sequence is 14 residues long. The junction had 4 bases not matched to a gene; V was cut back by 4 bases and J by 7 bases. In germline, CDR1 is SGHNT, CDR2 YYREEE (reference sequence). The CDR3 bases are TGTGCCAGCAGCCTCGACAGGGGAAATTCACCCCTCCACTTT. Amino acid sequence: CASSLDRGNSPLHF.

The rearrangement joins TRBV14 to TRBJ1-2, with D perhaps TRBD1 (5 bases). The V gene's germline CDR1 is SGHDN and CDR2 FVKESK. Trimming removed 4 bases from V and 4 bases from J, with 10 bases in between. The CDR3 runs 13 residues. The CDR3 sequence is CASSRDSLYGYTF. The DNA for the CDR3 is TGTGCCAGCAGCCGCGACAGCCTCTATGGCTACACCTTC. The full variable domain, rest sourced from reference TRBV14 and TRBJ1-2, is EAGVTQFPSHSVIEKGQTVTLRCDPISGHDNLYWYRRVMGKEIKFLLHFVKESKQDESGMPNNRFLAERTGGTYSTLKVQPAELEDSGVYFCASSRDSLYGYTFGSGTRLTVV.

This rearrangement joins TRBV30 to TRBJ1-6, with 8 nucleotides matching TRBD1. The CDR3 is 16 residues long. Germline assignment: CDR1 GTSNPN and CDR2 SVGIG (reference sequence). V lost 4 bases, J lost 5 bases, and 10 bases stayed unmatched. CDR3 nucleotide sequence: TGTGCCTGGATTAACAAGGGACAGGCAGATAATTCACCCCTCCACTTT. Amino acid sequence: CAWINKGQADNSPLHF. Using reference TRBV30 and TRBJ1-6 for the parts outside the CDR3, the full variable domain is SQTIHQWPATLVQPVGSPLSLECTVEGTSNPNLYWYRQAAGRGLQLLFYSVGIGQISSEVPQNLSASRPQDRQFILSSKKLLLSDSGFYLCAWINKGQADNSPLHFGNGTRLTVT.

The rearrangement joins TRBV2 to TRBJ1-6; no reliable D call. V was pared by 1 base and J by 7 bases, with 11 bases between. CDR1 and CDR2 from the germline V gene are SNHLY and FYNNEI. The CDR3 contains 15 residues. DNA for the CDR3: TGTGCCAGCAGTGAAGGCAGGCTCCGGAATTCACCCCTCCACTTT. Translated, it gives CASSEGRLRNSPLHF.

The chain has TRBV4-1 and TRBJ1-1; 7 nucleotides agree with TRBD1. CDR3 size: 14 residues. Germline values: CDR1 MGHRA, CDR2 YSYEKL. J gave up 4 bases and V 6 bases, and 8 bases lay outside the gene matches. This CDR3 reads CASRRTGAGTEAFF. CDR3 nucleotides: TGCGCCAGCAGGCGTACAGGGGCCGGCACTGAAGCTTTCTTT.

The chain carries TRBV2 and TRBJ2-1, with 8 bases identical to TRBD1. The CDR3 spans 15 residues. Germline CDR1 is SNHLY and CDR2 is FYNNEI. V was clipped by 4 bases and J by 5 bases; unmatched bases: 7. In DNA form, the CDR3 reads TGTGCCAGCAGTGTGGGACAGGCCCTCAACAATGAGCAGTTCTTC. It codes for CASSVGQALNNEQFF.

The CDR3 here is CASSLGDSYYNEQFF. CDR3 bases: TGCGCCAGCAGCTTAGGGGACTCTTACTACAATGAGCAGTTCTTC. The J gene is TRBJ2-1, the V gene TRBV5-1; tentatively, D is TRBD2 (6 bases). The CDR3 covers 15 residues. Germline values: CDR1 SGHRS, CDR2 YFSETQ. The V end was cut by 2 bases, the J end by 3 bases, with 12 bases between. Filled out from reference TRBV5-1 and TRBJ2-1, the complete variable domain reads KAGVTQTPRYLIKTRGQQVTLSCSPISGHRSVSWYQQTPGQGLQFLFEYFSETQRNKGNFPGRFSGRQFSNSRSEMNVSTLELGDSALYLCASSLGDSYYNEQFFGPGTRLTVL.

V usage is TRBV11-2 and J usage is TRBJ2-3; D might be TRBD2 (6 bases). Trimming left V 0 bases short and J 1 base short, with 8 bases between. CDR1 is SGHAT, CDR2 FQNNGV, per germline. CDR3 length equals 15 residues. CDR3 sequence (DNA): TGTGCCAGCAGCTTAGAAGGCGGGGGCACAGATACGCAGTATTTT. It codes for CASSLEGGGTDTQYF.

The V call is TRBV11-1, the J call TRBJ1-2, with D possibly matching TRBD1 (6 bases). Germline V gene lookup returns CDR1 SGHAT and CDR2 FQDESV (reference sequence). Trimming stripped 0 bases from V and 6 bases from J, with 17 bases between. The CDR3 runs to 16 residues. This CDR3 reads CASSLAPDRTVDGYTF. As DNA, the CDR3 is TGTGCCAGCAGCTTAGCCCCCGATCGGACAGTTGATGGCTACACCTTC.

In nucleotides, the CDR3 is TGCGCCAGCAGCCAAGCAGGGGGCTATAATTCACCCCTCCACTTT. Its translation: CASSQAGGYNSPLHF. This chain joins TRBV4-1 and TRBJ1-6; 7 positions match TRBD1. Germline assignment: CDR1 MGHRA and CDR2 YSYEKL. There are 15 residues in the CDR3. After removal of 1 base from V and 3 bases from J, the junction contained 0 bases not matched to a gene.

J is TRBJ2-3 and V is TRBV2; 13 bases fit TRBD2. The CDR3 length is 16 residues. V trimming: 6 bases; J trimming: 2 bases; junction bases outside the gene matches: 5. Germline assignment: CDR1 SNHLY and CDR2 FYNNEI. For the CDR3, the DNA is TGTGCCAGCAGCGCCGGGACTAGCGGGGCCACAGATACGCAGTATTTT. Translated: CASSAGTSGATDTQYF. Looking up the rest from reference TRBV2 and TRBJ2-3 gives the full variable domain: EPEVTQTPSHQVTQMGQEVILRCVPISNHLYFYWYRQILGQKVEFLVSFYNNEISEKSEIFDDQFSVERPDGSNFTLKIRSTKLEDSAMYFCASSAGTSGATDTQYFGPGTRLTVL.

The chain's CDR3 is CASRTSGGPNEQFF. In nucleotides, the CDR3 is TGCGCCAGCAGGACTAGCGGGGGACCCAATGAGCAGTTCTTC. The chain combines TRBV10-2 with TRBJ2-1; 12 bases agree with TRBD2. Germline CDR1 and CDR2: WSHSY and SAAADI. Trimming took 6 bases from V and 6 from J; bases not matched to a gene: 3. CDR3 length: 14 amino acids.

The CDR3 sequence: CASSVEDSSNQPQHF. The CDR3 nucleotides are TGTGCCAGCAGCGTAGAGGACAGCAGCAATCAGCCCCAGCATTTT. This chain joins TRBV9 and TRBJ1-5, with D tentatively TRBD1 (6 bases). CDR3 size: 15 residues. V dropped 0 bases and J dropped 1 base, with 8 bases sitting between them. Germline CDR1 SGDLS, CDR2 YYNGEE.

This clone appeared a few times. At one end, the junction sequence differs from germline, possibly due to a read error. This rearrangement joins TRBV20-1 to TRBJ1-1; D not certain. CDR1 and CDR2 from the germline V gene are DFQATT and SNEGSKA (reference sequence). The CDR3 is 11 amino acids. The CDR3 nucleotides are TGCAGTGCTAGAGATCTGGCGCCTACGGGGTTT. This translates into CSARDLAPTGF.

The chain links TRBV7-8 to TRBJ1-2; 7 bases align to TRBD1. The CDR3 spans 19 residues. V shed 4 bases, J shed 3 bases, and the junction held 20 bases outside the gene matches. Germline lookup yields CDR1 SGHVS and CDR2 FQNEAQ. CDR3 region: CASSSAVGDSSYDDYGYTF. The CDR3 bases are TGTGCCAGCAGCTCCGCCGTTGGGGACAGCAGCTACGATGACTATGGCTACACCTTC.

The V and J genes are TRBV29-1 and TRBJ1-2; TRBD1 might be the D (5 bases). Per germline, CDR1 SQVTM and CDR2 ANQGSEA. The CDR3 totals 13 residues. V was shortened by 6 bases and J by 5 bases, with 16 bases between the two germline ends. This chain's CDR3 is CSVEMRGEYGYTF. The CDR3 DNA reads as TGCAGCGTGGAGATGCGGGGGGAATATGGCTACACCTTC.

The chain combines TRBV6-1 with TRBJ1-1, with 8 positions matching TRBD1. Germline lookup yields CDR1 MNHNS and CDR2 SASEGT. This CDR3 is 12 amino acids long. The V gene end was trimmed by 5 bases and the J gene end by 4 bases; junction bases not matched to a gene: 0. CDR3: CASSTGGTEAFF. CDR3 DNA: TGTGCCAGCAGTACAGGGGGCACTGAAGCTTTCTTT.